Listed here are 26 T cell receptor beta chains from one sample, sequenced in a study of T cells in Graves' hyperthyroidism and ophthalmopathy. Amplification of TCR beta CDR3 regions used RNA as the template. The HTBI primer set served for first-round RT-PCR of the TCR CDR3. One entry per CDR3 protein results from TCRdb running MiXCR on the multiplex PCR reads. The table includes 500,000 to 650,000 distinct CDR3 sequences, roughly 18% detected once. Sequences were obtained from blood. These receptors came from a woman between 18 and 29 years old with Graves' ophthalmopathy.

The chain uses TRBV15 and TRBJ2-3, with TRBD2 matching 7 bases. CDR3 length: 17 amino acids. V was clipped by 0 bases and J by 4 bases; unmatched bases: 10. Looked up from germline, CDR1 is LNHNV and CDR2 is YYDKDF (reference sequence). For the CDR3, the DNA is TGTGCCACCAGCAGAGATATGGGGGGGGGGTCGCCAGATACGCAGTATTTT. It codes for CATSRDMGGGSPDTQYF.

This clonotype was counted ten times or more. The V and J genes are TRBV10-3 and TRBJ1-2, with TRBD1 as a possible D gene (5 bases). Germline CDR1 reads ENHRY; CDR2 reads SYGVKD. The CDR3 consists of 12 residues. Trimming left V 6 bases short and J 5 bases short, with 10 bases between. This chain's CDR3 is CAISGTEYGYTF. In nucleotides, the CDR3 is TGTGCCATCAGCGGGACCGAATATGGCTACACCTTC.

V and J are TRBV7-2 and TRBJ2-1; TRBD2 matches 16 bases. V lost 5 bases and J lost 0; bases outside the gene matches: 4. This CDR3 is 18 amino acids long. Germline-derived CDR1 and CDR2 are SGHTA and FQGNSA. The CDR3 loop reads CASSTGLAGGSSYNEQFF. CDR3 nucleotides: TGTGCCAGCAGCACGGGACTAGCGGGAGGGAGCTCCTACAATGAGCAGTTCTTC.

This clonotype has a count of ten or more. This chain connects TRBV5-1 to TRBJ2-7, with a weak D call TRBD1 (6 bases). Looked up from germline, CDR1 is SGHRS and CDR2 is YFSETQ. Trimming took 2 bases from V and 2 from J, leaving 14 bases between them. This CDR3 has 15 amino acids. CDR3 residues: CASSFQDSPPYEQYF. CDR3 in DNA: TGCGCCAGCAGCTTTCAGGACAGTCCCCCCTACGAGCAGTACTTC.

On this clonotype: The CDR3 carries no conserved terminal phenylalanine or tryptophan, so it likely arises from a read error. CDR3 residues: CATSRVGDNQPQHS. CDR3 sequence (DNA): TGTGCCACCAGCAGAGTGGGGGACAATCAGCCCCAGCATTCT. The V gene is TRBV15, the J gene TRBJ1-5; D is perhaps TRBD1 (5 bases). This CDR3 comprises 14 residues. CDR1 is LNHNV and CDR2 is YYDKDF in the germline V gene (reference sequence). With 1 base removed from V and 3 bases from J, the gap between germline ends came to 7 bases.

This clonotype has only a few counts. Here the CDR3 reads CASSRPGQDSYEQYF. CDR3 coding DNA: TGTGCCAGCAGCCGCCCGGGACAGGACTCCTACGAGCAGTACTTC. The chain is built from TRBV6-1 and TRBJ2-7, with 8 nucleotides matching TRBD1. Germline-derived CDR1 and CDR2 are MNHNS and SASEGT. V shed 6 bases, J shed 0 bases, and the junction held 7 bases outside the gene matches. The CDR3 covers 15 residues.

This clonotype was seen repeatedly, ten times or more. The rearrangement joins TRBV11-1 to TRBJ2-7; 8 bases are a match to TRBD2. Looked up from germline, CDR1 is SGHAT and CDR2 is FQDESV (reference sequence). J gave up 2 bases and V 6 bases, and 9 bases lay outside the gene matches. The length of the CDR3 is 15 residues. The CDR3 nucleotides read TGTGCCAGCAGGTACCGTCGGGAGGGCCCCTACGAGCAGTACTTC. It is translated as CASRYRREGPYEQYF. Full variable domain (outside the CDR3, taken from reference TRBV11-1 and TRBJ2-7): EAEVAQSPRYKITEKSQAVAFWCDPISGHATLYWYRQILGQGPELLVQFQDESVVDDSQLPKDRFSAERLKGVDSTLKIQPAELGDSAMYLCASRYRREGPYEQYFGPGTRLTVT.

This clonotype showed up many times. The chain couples TRBV12-3 or TRBV12-4 to TRBJ2-3; D uncertain. V was clipped by 5 bases and J by 6 bases, with 9 bases between them. The CDR3 consists of 12 residues. This CDR3 is CASSPRSDTQYF. The CDR3 nucleotides read TGTGCCAGCAGTCCCCGGTCGGATACGCAGTATTTT.

This clonotype came up many times. This chain uses TRBV29-1 with TRBJ2-2, with TRBD2 as a possible D gene (5 bases). The CDR3 is 13 amino acids. The germline gives CDR1 SQVTM, CDR2 ANQGSEA. The V gene lost 1 base and the J gene lost 6 bases, with 9 bases spanning the gap. CDR3 loop: CSVEVMRAGELFF. CDR3 bases: TGCAGCGTTGAAGTCATGCGGGCCGGGGAGCTGTTTTTT.

This clonotype was found many times. This sequence joins TRBV6-1 and TRBJ2-7; D call uncertain. The CDR3 length is 15 residues. V dropped 1 base and J dropped 0 bases, with 10 bases sitting between them. CDR1 and CDR2 (germline): MNHNS, SASEGT. Here the CDR3 reads CASSEEITSSYEQYF. The CDR3 region has the DNA TGTGCCAGCAGTGAAGAAATAACGAGCTCCTACGAGCAGTACTTC.

This clonotype was counted a few times. The chain links TRBV4-1 to TRBJ1-4; D gene ambiguous. The CDR3 runs to 12 residues. Per the germline V gene, CDR1 is MGHRA and CDR2 is YSYEKL. Trimming shortened V by 3 bases and J by 8 bases, and 7 bases separated the two germline ends. CDR3 region: CASSQDQEKLFF. The DNA for the CDR3 is TGCGCCAGCAGCCAGGATCAGGAAAAACTGTTTTTT.

A remark on this clonotype: A read error may explain this, as a much larger clone is one base away. The CDR3, as DNA: TGTGCCAGCAGCCCCCAAGGAGGCAGGGGCTGGTACCAAGAGACCCAGTACTTC. As protein: CASSPQGGRGWYQETQYF. The rearrangement uses TRBV7-9 and TRBJ2-5; the D gene is possibly TRBD1 (6 bases). Trimming stripped 5 bases from V and 0 bases from J, with 22 bases between. This CDR3 is 18 amino acids long. Germline loops: CDR1 SEHNR, CDR2 FQNEAQ (reference sequence).

The V gene is TRBV15, the J gene TRBJ2-7, with D perhaps TRBD2 (5 bases). The CDR3 loop spans 16 amino acids. CDR1 LNHNV and CDR2 YYDKDF come from the germline V gene (reference sequence). Trimming removed 0 bases at V and 0 bases at J, with 12 bases between. CDR3 loop: CATSRDGRPSSYEQYF. The DNA of the CDR3 is TGTGCCACCAGCAGAGATGGGAGACCCAGCTCCTACGAGCAGTACTTC.

This sequence joins TRBV5-5 and TRBJ2-6; possibly TRBD1 for D (6 bases). Germline CDR1 and CDR2: SGHKS and YYEKEE (reference sequence). Trimming pared 2 bases from V and 2 bases from J, leaving 11 bases between. This CDR3 spans 16 amino acids. The CDR3 sequence: CASSLQGVPGANVLTF. The CDR3 nucleotides are TGTGCCAGCAGCTTACAGGGTGTCCCTGGGGCCAACGTCCTGACTTTC. Supplemented by reference TRBV5-5 and TRBJ2-6, the full variable domain reads DAGVTQSPTHLIKTRGQQVTLRCSPISGHKSVSWYQQVLGQGPQFIFQYYEKEERGRGNFPDRFSARQFPNYSSELNVNALLLGDSALYLCASSLQGVPGANVLTFGAGSRLTVL.

This clonotype was seen only a few times. The gene calls are TRBV7-8 and TRBJ1-5; 7 positions agree with TRBD1. V was pared by 7 bases and J by 0 bases, with 9 bases of the junction left unmatched. The V gene's germline CDR1 is SGHVS and CDR2 FQNEAQ. The length of the CDR3 is 16 residues. CDR3 sequence reads: CASTDRAGASNQPQHF. The CDR3 nucleotides read TGTGCCAGCACCGACAGGGCGGGGGCTAGCAATCAGCCCCAGCATTTT.

The table lists this clonotype with a few counts. The chain joins TRBV28 to TRBJ1-1; no definite D call. Germline CDR1 is MDHEN and CDR2 is SYDVKM. Trimming took 4 bases from V and 4 from J, leaving 10 bases between them. The CDR3 length is 13 residues. CDR3 nucleotide sequence: TGTGCCAGCAGTTCCCCGACCCTCACTGAAGCTTTCTTT. Encoded protein: CASSSPTLTEAFF. The complete variable domain, with remaining parts taken from reference TRBV28 and TRBJ1-1, reads DVKVTQSSRYLVKRTGEKVFLECVQDMDHENMFWYRQDPGLGLRLIYFSYDVKMKEKGDIPEGYSVSREKKERFSLILESASTNQTSMYLCASSSPTLTEAFFGQGTRLTVV.

The chain has TRBV6-1 and TRBJ2-7; 7 bases agree with TRBD1. Germline V gives CDR1 MNHNS, CDR2 SASEGT. V shed 8 bases and J 6 bases; nucleotides not matched to a gene: 7. The CDR3 extends over 12 amino acids. For the CDR3, the DNA is TGTGCCAGCGGGACAGCAAACCTCGAGCAGTACTTC. Translated, it gives CASGTANLEQYF.

This clonotype was detected ten times or more. CDR3 sequence reads: CASTPFPLNTEAFF. CDR3 coding DNA: TGCGCCAGCACCCCATTTCCGTTGAACACTGAAGCTTTCTTT. The chain combines TRBV4-1 with TRBJ1-1, with no clear D. Trimming stripped 7 bases from V and 0 bases from J, with 12 bases between. Germline assignment: CDR1 MGHRA and CDR2 YSYEKL. This CDR3 comprises 14 residues.

The CDR3 DNA reads TGTGCCAGCAGCTTAGGCGGGCAGTATTCACCCCTCCACTTT. This encodes CASSLGGQYSPLHF. The chain recombines TRBV13 with TRBJ1-6; the D is unclear. Trimming stripped 0 bases from V and 8 bases from J, with 8 bases between. The germline CDR1 and CDR2 sequences are PRHDT and FYEKMQ (reference sequence). CDR3 length: 14 residues.

This clonotype was seen repeatedly, ten times or more. V usage is TRBV6-1 and J usage is TRBJ2-2, with TRBD1 matching over 10 bases. The V gene's germline CDR1 is MNHNS and CDR2 SASEGT. Trimming took 5 bases from V and 5 from J; bases not matched to a gene: 5. The CDR3 is made up of 15 amino acids. CDR3 bases: TGTGCCAGCAGTCCCAGACAGGGGGCGACCGGGGAGCTGTTTTTT. Residues: CASSPRQGATGELFF.

The V gene is TRBV27, the J gene TRBJ2-1; 12 bases are a match to TRBD2. Germline V gene lookup returns CDR1 MNHEY and CDR2 SMNVEV (reference sequence). There are 16 residues in the CDR3. V shed 5 bases, J shed 4 bases, and the junction held 6 bases outside the gene matches. CDR3 coding DNA: TGTGCCAGCAGTAGGACTAGCGGGATCTCGTACAATGAGCAGTTCTTC. As protein: CASSRTSGISYNEQFF.

The rearrangement uses TRBV7-6 and TRBJ2-7; tentative D call: TRBD1 (5 bases). In germline, CDR1 is SGHVS, CDR2 FNYEAQ. V lost 5 bases and J lost 2, with 13 bases in between. The CDR3 totals 14 residues. DNA for the CDR3: TGTGCCAGCAGCGCCAGGGAAAACGCCTACGAGCAGTACTTC. Translating it yields CASSARENAYEQYF.

This clonotype showed up just once. Here the CDR3 reads CASSSRTGPSGANVLTF. CDR3 DNA sequence: TGTGCCAGCAGTTCACGAACGGGGCCCTCTGGGGCCAACGTCCTGACTTTC. The rearrangement uses TRBV6-9 and TRBJ2-6; D may match TRBD1 or TRBD2 (5 bases each). This CDR3 comprises 17 residues. V lost 4 bases to trimming and J lost 0 bases, with 13 bases between them. CDR1 MNHGY and CDR2 SVAAGI come from the germline V gene.

This clonotype came up a few times. This chain connects TRBV19 to TRBJ1-1; D is unclear. This CDR3 comprises 16 residues. V was shortened by 3 bases and J by 3 bases, with 17 bases between the two germline ends. Germline lookup yields CDR1 LNHDA and CDR2 SQIVND (reference sequence). The CDR3 sequence: CASSISGRPPHTEAFF. CDR3 coding DNA: TGTGCCAGTAGTATCTCGGGGAGGCCCCCCCACACTGAAGCTTTCTTT. Supplemented by reference TRBV19 and TRBJ1-1, the full variable domain reads DGGITQSPKYLFRKEGQNVTLSCEQNLNHDAMYWYRQDPGQGLRLIYYSQIVNDFQKGDIAEGYSVSREKKESFPLTVTSAQKNPTAFYLCASSISGRPPHTEAFFGQGTRLTVV.

In its sample, this clonotype was seen a few times. The chain links TRBV11-2 to TRBJ1-1, with unresolved D. Between the trimmed V and J ends, which lost 3 bases and 0 bases, there was a span of 5 bases. The CDR3 is 13 amino acids. The germline V gene has CDR1 SGHAT and CDR2 FQNNGV. The CDR3, as DNA: TGTGCCAGCAGCTTGATGTTGAACACTGAAGCTTTCTTT. This gives the protein CASSLMLNTEAFF.

At least ten counts were recorded for this clonotype. V usage is TRBV11-2 and J usage is TRBJ1-3; maybe TRBD1 (5 bases). V was pared by 4 bases and J by 4 bases, with 17 bases between. CDR3 length: 16 amino acids. Germline assignment: CDR1 SGHAT and CDR2 FQNNGV. The CDR3 sequence: CASSSKEGASGNTIYF. The CDR3 DNA sequence: TGTGCCAGCAGCTCTAAAGAAGGGGCCTCAGGAAACACCATATATTTT.